The 27 T cell receptor beta chains in this list originate from one sample, sequenced in a study of early T cells in non-severe SARS-CoV-2 infection. TCRdb reanalysed the 5' RACE reads using MiXCR and keeps one entry per CDR3 protein. The sample lists tens of thousands of distinct CDR3 sequences, 5.5% to 6.5% occurring once. The sample consisted of whole blood, taken at baseline. These receptors were taken from an adult who was a healthcare worker with PCR-confirmed SARS-CoV-2 infection or an uninfected control (not recorded which).

This clonotype was seen many times. The chain links TRBV7-2 to TRBJ1-5, with no clear D. In germline, CDR1 is SGHTA, CDR2 FQGNSA. V was cut by 2 bases and J by 3 bases, with 11 bases left in between. The CDR3 extends over 15 amino acids. The CDR3 coding sequence is TGTGCCAGCAGCTTACGGGCGGGCTCCAATCAGCCCCAGCATTTT. Translated, it gives CASSLRAGSNQPQHF.

This clonotype occurred many times. The rearrangement uses TRBV29-1 and TRBJ1-2; D gene uncertain. Trimming shortened V by 6 bases and J by 2 bases, and 13 bases separated the two germline ends. The V gene's germline CDR1 is SQVTM and CDR2 ANQGSEA. This CDR3 contains 13 residues. CDR3 nucleotides: TGCAGCGTGGAGTGGGCGGCCAACTATGGCTACACCTTC. Its protein product is CSVEWAANYGYTF.

In this sample, this clonotype turned up many times. V and J are TRBV5-1 and TRBJ2-3; D is possibly TRBD2 (5 bases). The CDR3 covers 14 residues. Germline loops: CDR1 SGHRS, CDR2 YFSETQ. V gave up 4 bases and J gave up 2 bases, with 11 bases separating them. Written as DNA, the CDR3 is TGCGCCAGCAGCCTCCTGGACTCCACAGATACGCAGTATTTT. Translating it yields CASSLLDSTDTQYF.

There are many counts of this clonotype. The rearrangement uses TRBV6-1 and TRBJ2-5, with unresolved D. V lost 9 bases to trimming and J lost 4 bases, with 12 bases between them. The germline CDR1 and CDR2 sequences are MNHNS and SASEGT. This CDR3 has 12 amino acids. CDR3 nucleotides: TGTGCCAGTATCCAGAGAAGAGAGACCCAGTACTTC. It encodes CASIQRRETQYF.

This clonotype was detected a few times. This chain joins TRBV7-2 and TRBJ2-7; 9 nucleotides match TRBD1. Germline trimming cut 3 bases from V and 5 bases from J; bases unmatched to any gene: 2. Germline V CDR1 and CDR2: SGHTA, FQGNSA. The CDR3 totals 13 residues. The CDR3 coding sequence is TGTGCCAGCAGCTTGGACAGGGGCCACGAGCAGTACTTC. Protein: CASSLDRGHEQYF.

This clonotype was detected only once. The rearrangement links TRBV3-1 to TRBJ1-2; D perhaps matches TRBD1 (5 bases). Germline V CDR1 and CDR2: LGHDT, YNNKEL (reference sequence). V was clipped by 3 bases and J by 4 bases, with 9 bases between them. There are 13 residues in the CDR3. CDR3 coding DNA: TGTGCCAGCAGCCAGACCACAGGCTATGGCTACACCTTC. This gives the protein CASSQTTGYGYTF.

V and J are TRBV6-1 and TRBJ2-3, with no clear D. Trimming shortened V by 0 bases and J by 9 bases, and 4 bases separated the two germline ends. The CDR3 contains 11 residues. Germline V gene lookup returns CDR1 MNHNS and CDR2 SASEGT. The CDR3 DNA sequence: TGTGCCAGCAGTGAAGCGCAGACGCAGTATTTT. Translated: CASSEAQTQYF.

This clonotype came up a few times. The rearrangement uses TRBV2 and TRBJ1-5; perhaps TRBD1 as D (6 bases). Germline assignment: CDR1 SNHLY and CDR2 FYNNEI. Trimming pared 6 bases from V and 3 bases from J, leaving 12 bases between. The CDR3 length is 14 residues. CDR3 coding DNA: TGTGCCAGCAGACAGGGCCTTAACAATCAGCCCCAGCATTTT. Translating it yields CASRQGLNNQPQHF.

The table lists this clonotype with a few counts. V is TRBV21-1 and J is TRBJ2-1; TRBD1 is taken as the D call from the table, unchecked against the DNA. TRBV21-1 is a documented pseudogene. The CDR3 is 16 amino acids. The CDR3 protein is CASSCQGPGMDNEQFF. CDR3 sequence (DNA): TGTGCCAGCAGTTGCCAGGGGCCGGGGATGGACAATGAGCAGTTCTTC.

The table lists this clonotype with many counts. The chain employs TRBV27 and TRBJ2-1; 8 bases are shared with TRBD2. Germline CDR1 reads MNHEY; CDR2 reads SMNVEV (reference sequence). V shed 1 base and J 5 bases; nucleotides not matched to a gene: 13. The CDR3 consists of 18 residues. The CDR3 DNA reads TGTGCCAGCAGTTTATATCCCCCCCGGGGGGGAATCAACAATGAGCAGTTCTTC. Translating gives CASSLYPPRGGINNEQFF.

The sample holds many counts of this clonotype. The V and J genes are TRBV5-6 and TRBJ2-7; D might be TRBD2 (6 bases). The V end lost 1 base, the J end lost 1 base, and 15 bases lay between the germline ends. Per germline, CDR1 SGHDT and CDR2 YYEEEE. CDR3 length: 16 amino acids. The CDR3 loop is CASSLWRSRGSYEQYF. The CDR3, as DNA: TGTGCCAGCAGCTTGTGGCGGAGTCGGGGGTCCTACGAGCAGTACTTC.

The sample holds many counts of this clonotype. J is TRBJ2-3 and V is TRBV11-1; D gene uncertain. The CDR3 length is 16 residues. The V gene lost 5 bases and the J gene lost 2 bases, with 17 bases spanning the gap. CDR1 and CDR2 from the germline V gene are SGHAT and FQDESV (reference sequence). The CDR3 sequence: CASSRISTRNTDTQYF. In nucleotides, the CDR3 is TGTGCCAGCAGCCGCATATCTACGCGGAACACAGATACGCAGTATTTT. Complete variable domain (other parts from reference TRBV11-1 and TRBJ2-3): EAEVAQSPRYKITEKSQAVAFWCDPISGHATLYWYRQILGQGPELLVQFQDESVVDDSQLPKDRFSAERLKGVDSTLKIQPAELGDSAMYLCASSRISTRNTDTQYFGPGTRLTVL.

This clonotype was picked up a small number of times. The chain joins TRBV13 to TRBJ2-1, with D maybe TRBD1 (6 bases). Trimming took 5 bases from V and 8 from J, leaving 16 bases between them. Germline V CDR1 and CDR2: PRHDT, FYEKMQ (reference sequence). This CDR3 has 14 residues. The CDR3: CASSLTRSGDEQFF. DNA of the CDR3: TGTGCCAGCAGCCTTACGCGGTCAGGGGATGAGCAGTTCTTC. Variable domain in full (rest from reference TRBV13 and TRBJ2-1): AAGVIQSPRHLIKEKRETATLKCYPIPRHDTVYWYQQGPGQDPQFLISFYEKMQSDKGSIPDRFSAQQFSDYHSELNMSSLELGDSALYFCASSLTRSGDEQFFGPGTRLTVL.

The table lists this clonotype with many counts. This chain links TRBV30 with TRBJ1-1, with unresolved D. Trimming removed 5 bases at V and 2 bases at J, with 12 bases between. The CDR3 spans 13 residues. The germline V gene encodes CDR1 GTSNPN and CDR2 SVGIG (reference sequence). The CDR3 DNA is TGTGCCTGGGCCCTTGGGGATAACACTGAAGCTTTCTTT. It is translated as CAWALGDNTEAFF.

This clonotype was counted only a few times. This rearrangement joins TRBV7-8 to TRBJ1-1; D not certain. Trimming left V 5 bases short and J 1 base short, with 8 bases between. The germline gives CDR1 SGHVS, CDR2 FQNEAQ. CDR3 length: 13 residues. The chain's CDR3 is CASSIRRNTEAFF. As DNA, the CDR3 is TGTGCCAGCAGCATACGGCGGAACACTGAAGCTTTCTTT.

This clonotype was counted ten times or more. The chain recombines TRBV5-6 with TRBJ2-7, with TRBD2 identical over 7 bases. Germline V gives CDR1 SGHDT, CDR2 YYEEEE. The junction had 2 bases not matched to a gene; V was cut back by 2 bases and J by 0 bases. This CDR3 contains 14 residues. CDR3 region: CASSFGGVSYEQYF. CDR3 DNA sequence: TGTGCCAGCAGCTTTGGGGGGGTCTCCTACGAGCAGTACTTC.

This clonotype was seen a few times. This rearrangement joins TRBV19 to TRBJ2-1, with 7 bases identical to TRBD2. This CDR3 contains 15 residues. CDR1 LNHDA and CDR2 SQIVND come from the germline V gene (reference sequence). The V segment lost 4 bases and the J segment 7 bases; nucleotides outside the gene matches: 10. CDR3 region: CASSRGGPLPNEQFF. CDR3 nucleotides: TGTGCCAGTAGTAGGGGGGGACCCCTTCCGAATGAGCAGTTCTTC.

For the CDR3, the DNA is TGCGCCAGCAGCCAAGCACAGGGTCTAGGGTCACCCCTCCACTTT. Translation: CASSQAQGLGSPLHF. V is TRBV4-3 and J is TRBJ1-6, with D tentatively TRBD1 (6 bases). Trimming cost V 1 base and J 10 bases, with 14 bases left between them. Germline CDR1 and CDR2: LGHNA and YSLEER. The CDR3 runs to 15 residues.

Ten or more counts support this clonotype. V is TRBV5-1 and J is TRBJ1-4; possibly TRBD1 for D (5 bases). The V end lost 3 bases, the J end lost 2 bases, and 14 bases lay between the germline ends. The CDR3 sequence is 16 residues long. Germline-derived CDR1 and CDR2 are SGHRS and YFSETQ. Here the CDR3 reads CASSSPGPGTNEKLFF. In DNA, the CDR3 is TGCGCCAGCAGCTCTCCGGGGCCAGGCACTAATGAAAAACTGTTTTTT.

The chain is built from TRBV11-2 and TRBJ2-7; TRBD1 aligns across 9 bases. The CDR3 has 12 amino acids. Per germline, CDR1 SGHAT and CDR2 FQNNGV. Losses at the gene ends were 8 bases for V and 5 bases for J; bases not matched to a gene: 4. As DNA, the CDR3 is TGTGCCAGCCAGGGACAGGGTAACGAGCAGTACTTC. This encodes CASQGQGNEQYF.

The J gene is TRBJ2-1, the V gene TRBV5-5, with 9 nucleotides matching TRBD2. The CDR3 is 15 residues long. Germline-derived CDR1 and CDR2 are SGHKS and YYEKEE (reference sequence). V shed 4 bases and J 5 bases; nucleotides not matched to a gene: 7. CDR3 residues: CASSGGLARHNEQFF. The CDR3 DNA sequence: TGTGCCAGCAGCGGGGGACTAGCTCGCCACAATGAGCAGTTCTTC.

This chain joins TRBV12-3 or TRBV12-4 and TRBJ1-2; D is undetermined. V gave up 4 bases and J gave up 8 bases, with 17 bases separating them. CDR3 length: 14 residues. For the CDR3, the DNA is TGTGCCAGCAGTTCCCGAAGGGTCGGTCAGGGCTACACCTTC. It is translated as CASSSRRVGQGYTF.

There are a few counts of this clonotype. In nucleotides, the CDR3 is TGTGCCAGCAGTTCCCCGCAGGGCCCTGAAGCTTTCTTT. Amino acid sequence: CASSSPQGPEAFF. The genes are TRBV27 and TRBJ1-1; weak D call: TRBD1 (5 bases). The CDR3 spans 13 residues. V was pared by 4 bases and J by 6 bases, with 12 bases between. Germline V lookup: CDR1 MNHEY, CDR2 SMNVEV (reference sequence).

This clonotype has a handful of counts. The chain recombines TRBV28 with TRBJ2-7; D remains unclear. V lost 3 bases, J lost 5 bases, and 14 bases lay in between. The length of the CDR3 is 14 residues. CDR1 and CDR2 from the germline V gene are MDHEN and SYDVKM. CDR3 loop: CASSFSQVSDEQYF. The CDR3 nucleotides are TGTGCCAGCAGTTTCTCGCAGGTTTCGGACGAGCAGTACTTC. The whole variable domain, remainder taken from reference TRBV28 and TRBJ2-7, is DVKVTQSSRYLVKRTGEKVFLECVQDMDHENMFWYRQDPGLGLRLIYFSYDVKMKEKGDIPEGYSVSREKKERFSLILESASTNQTSMYLCASSFSQVSDEQYFGPGTRLTVT.

This chain links TRBV6-2 or TRBV6-3 with TRBJ2-2; tentatively, D is TRBD2 (6 bases). The ends were cut back, 7 bases at V and 1 base at J, with 16 bases in the middle. Germline-derived CDR1 and CDR2 are MNHEY and SVGEGT. This CDR3 spans 16 amino acids. The chain's CDR3 is CASTRRASENTGELFF. The CDR3 DNA reads TGTGCCAGCACCCGTCGGGCTAGCGAGAACACCGGGGAGCTGTTTTTT.

The chain carries TRBV20-1 and TRBJ2-3; D gene ambiguous. This CDR3 has 11 residues. CDR1 DFQATT and CDR2 SNEGSKA come from the germline V gene (reference sequence). V lost 5 bases to trimming and J lost 6 bases, with 9 bases between them. The CDR3 is CSAVWADTQYF. As DNA, the CDR3 is TGCAGTGCTGTCTGGGCGGATACGCAGTATTTT.

This clonotype came up a few times. The V call is TRBV5-1, the J call TRBJ2-7, with D possibly TRBD2 on 6 matching bases. The V gene's germline CDR1 is SGHRS and CDR2 YFSETQ. The CDR3 loop spans 14 amino acids. The V end lost 2 bases, the J end lost 2 bases, and 11 bases lay between the germline ends. The CDR3 nucleotides read TGCGCCAGCAGCTTAAGGGACTTGACCTACGAGCAGTACTTC. As protein: CASSLRDLTYEQYF. Looking up the rest from reference TRBV5-1 and TRBJ2-7 gives the full variable domain: KAGVTQTPRYLIKTRGQQVTLSCSPISGHRSVSWYQQTPGQGLQFLFEYFSETQRNKGNFPGRFSGRQFSNSRSEMNVSTLELGDSALYLCASSLRDLTYEQYFGPGTRLTVT.